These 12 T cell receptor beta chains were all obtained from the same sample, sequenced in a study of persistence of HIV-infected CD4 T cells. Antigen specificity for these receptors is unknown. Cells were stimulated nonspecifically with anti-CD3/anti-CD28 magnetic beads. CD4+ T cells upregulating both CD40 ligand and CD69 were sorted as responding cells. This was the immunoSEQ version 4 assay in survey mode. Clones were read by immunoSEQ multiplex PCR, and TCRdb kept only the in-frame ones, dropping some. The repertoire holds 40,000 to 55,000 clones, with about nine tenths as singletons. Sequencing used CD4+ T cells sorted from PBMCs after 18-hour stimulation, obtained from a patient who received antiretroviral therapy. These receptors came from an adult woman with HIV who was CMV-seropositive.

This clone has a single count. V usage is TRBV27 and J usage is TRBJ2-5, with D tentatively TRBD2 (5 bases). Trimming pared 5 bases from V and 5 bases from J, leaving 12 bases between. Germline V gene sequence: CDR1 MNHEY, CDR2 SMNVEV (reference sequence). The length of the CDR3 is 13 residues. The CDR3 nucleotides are TGTGCCAGCAGTCTTGACTGGGAGGAGACCCAGTACTTC. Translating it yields CASSLDWEETQYF.

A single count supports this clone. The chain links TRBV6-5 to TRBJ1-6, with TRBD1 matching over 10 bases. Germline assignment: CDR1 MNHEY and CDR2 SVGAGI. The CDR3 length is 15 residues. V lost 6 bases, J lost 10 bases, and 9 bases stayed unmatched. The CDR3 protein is CASSPDRGRGSPLHF. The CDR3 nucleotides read TGTGCCAGCAGCCCCGACAGGGGGCGAGGATCACCCCTCCACTTT.

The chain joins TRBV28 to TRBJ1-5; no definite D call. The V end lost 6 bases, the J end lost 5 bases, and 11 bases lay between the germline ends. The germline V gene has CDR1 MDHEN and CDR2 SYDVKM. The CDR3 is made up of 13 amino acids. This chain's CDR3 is CASSSPPDQPQHF. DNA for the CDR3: TGTGCCAGCAGCTCGCCCCCTGATCAGCCCCAGCATTTT.

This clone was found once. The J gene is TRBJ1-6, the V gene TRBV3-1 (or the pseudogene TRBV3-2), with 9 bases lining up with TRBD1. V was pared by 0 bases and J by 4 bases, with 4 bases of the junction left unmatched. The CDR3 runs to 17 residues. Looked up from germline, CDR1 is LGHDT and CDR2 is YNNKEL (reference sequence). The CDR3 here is CASSQEGTGMYNSPLHF. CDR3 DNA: TGTGCCAGCAGCCAAGAAGGGACAGGGATGTATAATTCACCCCTCCACTTT.

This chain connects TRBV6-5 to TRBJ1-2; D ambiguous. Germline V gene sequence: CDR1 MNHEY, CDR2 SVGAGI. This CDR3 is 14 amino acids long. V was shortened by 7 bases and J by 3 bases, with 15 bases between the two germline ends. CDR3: CASTFEDGYYGYTF. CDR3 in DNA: TGTGCCAGCACCTTCGAGGACGGCTACTATGGCTACACCTTC.

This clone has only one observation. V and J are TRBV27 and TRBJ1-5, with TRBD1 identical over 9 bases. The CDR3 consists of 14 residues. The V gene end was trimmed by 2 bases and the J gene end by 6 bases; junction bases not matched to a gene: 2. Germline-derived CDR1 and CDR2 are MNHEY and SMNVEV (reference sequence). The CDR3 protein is CASSLNRGLQPQHF. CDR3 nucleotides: TGTGCCAGCAGTTTAAACAGGGGGCTTCAGCCCCAGCATTTT.

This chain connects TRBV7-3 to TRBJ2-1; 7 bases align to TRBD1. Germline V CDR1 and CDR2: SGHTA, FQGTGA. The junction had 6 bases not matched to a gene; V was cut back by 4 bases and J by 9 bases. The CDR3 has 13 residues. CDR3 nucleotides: TGTGCCAGCAGCTCGGACAGGTCGGGTGAGCAGTTCTTC. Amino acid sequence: CASSSDRSGEQFF. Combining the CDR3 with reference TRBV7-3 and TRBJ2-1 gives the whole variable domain GAGVSQTPSNKVTEKGKYVELRCDPISGHTALYWYRQSLGQGPEFLIYFQGTGAADDSGLPNDRFFAVRPEGSVSTLKIQRTERGDSAVYLCASSSDRSGEQFFGPGTRLTVL.

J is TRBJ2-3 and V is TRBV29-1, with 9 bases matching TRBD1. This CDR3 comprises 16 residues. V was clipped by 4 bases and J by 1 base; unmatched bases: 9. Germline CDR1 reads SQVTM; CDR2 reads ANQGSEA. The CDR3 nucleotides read TGCAGCGTTGGAGGTACAGGGGGCGGTGGCACAGATACGCAGTATTTT. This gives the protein CSVGGTGGGGTDTQYF.

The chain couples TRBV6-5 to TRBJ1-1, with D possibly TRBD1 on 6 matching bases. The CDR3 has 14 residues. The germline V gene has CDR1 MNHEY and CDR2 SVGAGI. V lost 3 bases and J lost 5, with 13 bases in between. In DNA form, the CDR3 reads TGTGCCAGCAGTTATGGGGGGAGGGGGACTGAAGCTTTCTTT. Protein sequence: CASSYGGRGTEAFF.

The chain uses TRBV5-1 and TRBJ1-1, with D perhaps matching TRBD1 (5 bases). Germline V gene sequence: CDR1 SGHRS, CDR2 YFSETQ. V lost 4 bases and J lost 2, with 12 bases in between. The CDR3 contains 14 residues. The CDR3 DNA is TGCGCCAGCAGCCCACGACAGTATAACACTGAAGCTTTCTTT. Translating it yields CASSPRQYNTEAFF. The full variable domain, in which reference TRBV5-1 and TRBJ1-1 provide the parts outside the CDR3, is KAGVTQTPRYLIKTRGQQVTLSCSPISGHRSVSWYQQTPGQGLQFLFEYFSETQRNKGNFPGRFSGRQFSNSRSEMNVSTLELGDSALYLCASSPRQYNTEAFFGQGTRLTVV.

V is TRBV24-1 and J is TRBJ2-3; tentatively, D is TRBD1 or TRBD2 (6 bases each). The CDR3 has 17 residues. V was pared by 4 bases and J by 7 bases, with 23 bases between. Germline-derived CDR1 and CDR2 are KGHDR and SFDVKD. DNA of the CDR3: TGTGCCACCAGTGACCATTCCGGGGGCGGCGGCGGGAATACGCAGTATTTT. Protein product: CATSDHSGGGGGNTQYF.

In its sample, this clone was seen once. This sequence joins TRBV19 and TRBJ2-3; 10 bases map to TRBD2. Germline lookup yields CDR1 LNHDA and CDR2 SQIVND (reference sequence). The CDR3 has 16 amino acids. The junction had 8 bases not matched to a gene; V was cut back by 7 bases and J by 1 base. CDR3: CASTQRGGARTDTQYF. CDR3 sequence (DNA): TGTGCCAGTACGCAGCGGGGGGGCGCGCGCACAGATACGCAGTATTTT. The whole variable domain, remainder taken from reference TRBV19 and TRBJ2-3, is DGGITQSPKYLFRKEGQNVTLSCEQNLNHDAMYWYRQDPGQGLRLIYYSQIVNDFQKGDIAEGYSVSREKKESFPLTVTSAQKNPTAFYLCASTQRGGARTDTQYFGPGTRLTVL.